The 32 T cell receptor beta chains given below trace back to one sample, sequenced in a study of blood T cell repertoires in COVID-19. TCRdb keeps only in-frame clones here, not all; method: immunoSEQ multiplex PCR. The data hold over 200,000 clones, with roughly 80% observed a single time. The specimen was peripheral blood. The receptors originated from a human donor in a cohort sampled during active COVID-19.

V is TRBV28 and J is TRBJ1-5, with 7 bases that match TRBD1. The CDR3 loop spans 19 amino acids. In germline, CDR1 is MDHEN, CDR2 SYDVKM. The J segment lost 0 bases and the V segment lost 7 bases, leaving 18 bases of the junction unmatched. CDR3 sequence: CASTRGMTGLPYSNQPQHF. CDR3 sequence (DNA): TGTGCCAGCACCCGCGGGATGACAGGGCTCCCCTATAGCAATCAGCCCCAGCATTTT.

This clone was found a few times. This sequence joins TRBV29-1 and TRBJ1-2, with 8 nucleotides matching TRBD1. The length of the CDR3 is 14 residues. CDR1 is SQVTM, CDR2 ANQGSEA, per germline. J gave up 4 bases and V 3 bases, and 7 bases lay outside the gene matches. The CDR3: CSVEDREVAYGYTF. The CDR3 coding sequence is TGCAGCGTTGAGGACAGGGAGGTCGCCTATGGCTACACCTTC.

This chain links TRBV6-5 with TRBJ1-1, with D possibly matching TRBD1 (5 bases). V lost 2 bases to trimming and J lost 10 bases, with 14 bases between them. CDR1 MNHEY and CDR2 SVGAGI come from the germline V gene. This CDR3 spans 13 amino acids. CDR3 region: CASSYGRDGRAFF. The CDR3 bases are TGTGCCAGCAGTTACGGCAGGGATGGAAGAGCTTTCTTT.

The V call is TRBV6-4, the J call TRBJ1-3; 7 positions match TRBD1. V was pared by 6 bases and J by 0 bases, with 8 bases of the junction left unmatched. The CDR3 is 16 amino acids. CDR1 and CDR2 from the germline V gene are MRHNA and SNTAGT. The CDR3 nucleotides read TGTGCCAGCAGGGGGGGACAGCCGGACTCTGGAAACACCATATATTTT. It encodes CASRGGQPDSGNTIYF.

This clone was counted once. The CDR3 protein is CASSLDWGTREYGYTF. The CDR3 coding sequence is TGTGCCAGCAGCTTAGATTGGGGGACAAGGGAGTATGGCTACACCTTC. The V and J genes are TRBV11-2 and TRBJ1-2; a possible D gene is TRBD1 (6 bases). Between the trimmed V and J ends, which lost 0 bases and 5 bases, there was a span of 16 bases. The CDR3 consists of 16 residues. Germline values: CDR1 SGHAT, CDR2 FQNNGV.

The gene calls are TRBV30 and TRBJ2-5; TRBD2 aligns across 9 bases. The V segment lost 0 bases and the J segment 3 bases; nucleotides outside the gene matches: 8. The CDR3 is made up of 16 amino acids. The V gene's germline CDR1 is GTSNPN and CDR2 SVGIG (reference sequence). The DNA of the CDR3 is TGTGCCTGGAGTGTTGGGGGACTAGCTAAAAAAGAGACCCAGTACTTC. As protein: CAWSVGGLAKKETQYF.

This sequence joins TRBV7-3 and TRBJ2-3; 14 bases align to TRBD2. The CDR3 length is 16 residues. Germline V lookup: CDR1 SGHTA, CDR2 FQGTGA. The junction had 7 bases not matched to a gene; V was cut back by 5 bases and J by 6 bases. Written as DNA, the CDR3 is TGTGCCAGCAGCCCCTCGCGGACTAGCGGGAGGGATACGCAGTATTTT. As protein: CASSPSRTSGRDTQYF.

The gene calls are TRBV3-1 (or the pseudogene TRBV3-2) and TRBJ2-7; TRBD2 matches at 10 bases. V shed 0 bases, J shed 7 bases, and the junction held 6 bases outside the gene matches. Germline V gene data show CDR1 as LGHDT and CDR2 as YNNKEL (reference sequence). The CDR3 sequence is 15 residues long. CDR3 in DNA: TGTGCCAGCAGCCAAGACAGGGGACTAGCGAGGGAGCAGTACTTC. It yields the protein CASSQDRGLAREQYF.

V usage is TRBV10-3 and J usage is TRBJ2-7; TRBD1 matches at 8 bases. V shed 4 bases and J 0 bases; nucleotides not matched to a gene: 2. From germline, CDR1 is ENHRY and CDR2 SYGVKD. The CDR3 consists of 14 residues. The CDR3 region is CAISGGQGSYEQYF. CDR3 nucleotide sequence: TGTGCCATCAGTGGAGGACAGGGCTCCTACGAGCAGTACTTC.

The rearrangement uses TRBV18 and TRBJ1-1, with 7 positions matching TRBD1. V trimming: 2 bases; J trimming: 7 bases; junction bases outside the gene matches: 7. CDR1 and CDR2 from the germline V gene are KGHSH and LQKENI. CDR3 length: 14 residues. The CDR3 DNA follows: TGTGCCAGCTCACCATTGAACAGGGGAGGTGAAGCTTTCTTT. It is translated as CASSPLNRGGEAFF.

This rearrangement joins TRBV6-5 to TRBJ2-5, with TRBD2 identical over 13 bases. This CDR3 has 15 residues. V shed 5 bases and J 4 bases; nucleotides not matched to a gene: 4. Germline V gene lookup returns CDR1 MNHEY and CDR2 SVGAGI. As DNA, the CDR3 is TGTGCCAGCAGTCCACTAGCGGGAGGGATAGAGACCCAGTACTTC. Its translation: CASSPLAGGIETQYF.

The chain links TRBV24-1 to TRBJ2-3, with D tentatively TRBD2 (6 bases). The germline V and J ends were trimmed by 3 bases and 5 bases, with 14 bases remaining between them. Germline V gene lookup returns CDR1 KGHDR and CDR2 SFDVKD. The CDR3 spans 15 residues. The CDR3 coding sequence is TGTGCCACCAGTGATACGGGACTCCTAAAAGATACGCAGTATTTT. Its translation: CATSDTGLLKDTQYF.

The chain joins TRBV7-9 to TRBJ1-2; 7 bases align to TRBD1. Per germline, CDR1 SEHNR and CDR2 FQNEAQ (reference sequence). V dropped 5 bases and J dropped 8; count of bases not matched to a gene: 8. CDR3 length equals 13 residues. CDR3 nucleotide sequence: TGTGCCAGCAGCCTACAGGGGAGGAGGGGCTACACCTTC. Translation gives CASSLQGRRGYTF. Full variable domain (outside the CDR3, taken from reference TRBV7-9 and TRBJ1-2): DTGVSQNPRHKITKRGQNVTFRCDPISEHNRLYWYRQTLGQGPEFLTYFQNEAQLEKSRLLSDRFSAERPKGSFSTLEIQRTEQGDSAMYLCASSLQGRRGYTFGSGTRLTVV.

V and J are TRBV28 and TRBJ1-3, with TRBD1 matching 7 bases. V lost 6 bases, J lost 1 base, and 15 bases stayed unmatched. CDR1 and CDR2 from the germline V gene are MDHEN and SYDVKM. The CDR3 covers 18 residues. CDR3 protein: CASRHSGETGLSGNTIYF. The DNA of the CDR3 is TGTGCCAGCAGACATAGCGGGGAGACAGGGTTATCTGGAAACACCATATATTTT.

The V and J genes are TRBV5-1 and TRBJ2-3; TRBD2 aligns across 7 bases. The CDR3 is 17 amino acids. V shed 4 bases, J shed 2 bases, and the junction held 13 bases outside the gene matches. Germline CDR1 SGHRS, CDR2 YFSETQ. This CDR3 reads CASSLGGLGGPTDTQYF. DNA of the CDR3: TGCGCCAGCAGCCTGGGAGGACTAGGAGGGCCCACAGATACGCAGTATTTT.

This clone has just a few counts. This sequence joins TRBV20-1 and TRBJ2-7; D is uncertain. The germline V gene has CDR1 DFQATT and CDR2 SNEGSKA (reference sequence). Trimming took 2 bases from V and 1 from J, leaving 3 bases between them. There are 11 residues in the CDR3. This chain's CDR3 is CSARPSYEQYF. The CDR3 DNA reads TGCAGTGCTAGACCGTCCTACGAGCAGTACTTC.

The genes are TRBV5-4 and TRBJ1-5; a weak D match, TRBD1 (6 bases). The CDR3 is made up of 18 amino acids. Trimming removed 0 bases from V and 7 bases from J, with 23 bases in between. Germline assignment: CDR1 SGHNT and CDR2 YYREEE (reference sequence). The CDR3 reads CASSLEARRWGQQQPQHF. The CDR3, as DNA: TGTGCCAGCAGCTTGGAGGCGCGCCGTTGGGGACAACAGCAGCCCCAGCATTTT.

The rearrangement joins TRBV7-9 to TRBJ2-7; unclear D gene. V dropped 4 bases and J dropped 7 bases, with 8 bases sitting between them. Looked up from germline, CDR1 is SEHNR and CDR2 is FQNEAQ (reference sequence). The CDR3 is made up of 11 amino acids. This CDR3 is CASSSATEQYF. In nucleotides, the CDR3 is TGTGCCAGCAGCTCAGCAACTGAGCAGTACTTC. Full variable domain (outside the CDR3, taken from reference TRBV7-9 and TRBJ2-7): DTGVSQNPRHKITKRGQNVTFRCDPISEHNRLYWYRQTLGQGPEFLTYFQNEAQLEKSRLLSDRFSAERPKGSFSTLEIQRTEQGDSAMYLCASSSATEQYFGPGTRLTVT.

The table lists this clone with a few counts. The sample has other DNA sequences that encode this CDR3 too. The CDR3 bases are TGCGCCAGCAGCCAACGACAGGGCAGCCACGAGCAGTACTTC. The encoded protein is CASSQRQGSHEQYF. This chain joins TRBV4-3 and TRBJ2-7; 7 bases fit TRBD1. The V gene's germline CDR1 is LGHNA and CDR2 YSLEER. The CDR3 length is 14 residues. V lost 2 bases, J lost 5 bases, and 6 bases stayed unmatched.

The rearrangement links TRBV5-4 to TRBJ2-1, with 10 bases matching TRBD2. Germline-derived CDR1 and CDR2 are SGHNT and YYREEE (reference sequence). Trimming at V came to 7 bases and at J to 8 bases, leaving 12 bases not matched to a gene. The CDR3 has 15 residues. This chain's CDR3 is CASGLSGRALDEQFF. The CDR3, as DNA: TGTGCCAGCGGGCTCAGCGGGAGGGCCTTGGATGAGCAGTTCTTC.

The rearrangement links TRBV7-9 to TRBJ1-4; 9 bases agree with TRBD1. The germline gives CDR1 SEHNR, CDR2 FQNEAQ (reference sequence). After removal of 5 bases from V and 7 bases from J, the junction contained 11 bases not matched to a gene. The CDR3 has 16 residues. This chain's CDR3 is CASSVGETGGTEKLFF. The CDR3 nucleotides read TGTGCCAGCAGCGTAGGTGAGACAGGGGGAACTGAAAAACTGTTTTTT.

The gene calls are TRBV3-1 (or the pseudogene TRBV3-2) and TRBJ1-3; perhaps TRBD1 as D (6 bases). CDR3 length: 15 residues. Per the germline V gene, CDR1 is LGHDT and CDR2 is YNNKEL (reference sequence). V dropped 4 bases and J dropped 4 bases, with 14 bases sitting between them. CDR3 protein: CASSLGQSAGNTIYF. CDR3 coding DNA: TGTGCCAGCAGCCTCGGACAGTCTGCAGGAAACACCATATATTTT.

This clone was seen a handful of times. J is TRBJ2-7 and V is TRBV3-1 (or the pseudogene TRBV3-2); tentatively, D is TRBD2 (6 bases). V shed 0 bases and J shed 0 bases, with 15 bases lying between them. CDR1 and CDR2 (germline): LGHDT, YNNKEL (reference sequence). This CDR3 contains 17 residues. The CDR3 bases are TGTGCCAGCAGCCAAGAAGTTACGGCGGGATTCTCCTACGAGCAGTACTTC. This encodes CASSQEVTAGFSYEQYF.

The CDR3 nucleotides are TGTGCCAGCAGCCCAGGGGGGAGTGAAGCTTTCTTT. Its translation is CASSPGGSEAFF. The rearrangement uses TRBV7-3 and TRBJ1-1, with 7 nucleotides matching TRBD1. The CDR3 covers 12 residues. J gave up 7 bases and V 5 bases, and 4 bases lay outside the gene matches. CDR1 is SGHTA and CDR2 is FQGTGA in the germline V gene.

There are a few counts of this clone. The V gene is TRBV5-1, the J gene TRBJ1-2; 9 bases align to TRBD1. V lost 3 bases to trimming and J lost 11 bases; unmatched junction nucleotides: 11. CDR1 SGHRS and CDR2 YFSETQ come from the germline V gene. The CDR3 runs 14 residues. Here the CDR3 reads CASSWTGASTGYTF. The CDR3 DNA reads as TGCGCCAGCAGCTGGACAGGGGCTTCAACTGGGTACACCTTC.

In its sample, this clone was seen once. The chain couples TRBV4-2 to TRBJ2-1; 7 bases line up with TRBD1. V shed 5 bases, J shed 8 bases, and the junction held 9 bases outside the gene matches. Germline assignment: CDR1 LGHNA and CDR2 YNFKEQ. The CDR3 totals 14 residues. The CDR3 spells CASSKGASIDEQFF. In DNA form, the CDR3 reads TGTGCCAGCAGCAAGGGGGCTAGCATCGATGAGCAGTTCTTC.

The chain links TRBV11-2 to TRBJ2-1, with 11 positions matching TRBD1. V shed 4 bases and J 4 bases; nucleotides not matched to a gene: 9. CDR1 and CDR2 from the germline V gene are SGHAT and FQNNGV. The CDR3 has 17 residues. CDR3 nucleotides: TGTGCCAGCAGCTCCGTTGGACAGGGGGCGCGTTACAATGAGCAGTTCTTC. Protein sequence: CASSSVGQGARYNEQFF. The complete variable domain, with remaining parts taken from reference TRBV11-2 and TRBJ2-1, reads EAGVAQSPRYKIIEKRQSVAFWCNPISGHATLYWYQQILGQGPKLLIQFQNNGVVDDSQLPKDRFSAERLKGVDSTLKIQPAKLEDSAVYLCASSSVGQGARYNEQFFGPGTRLTVL.

This clone has only a few counts. The CDR3 here is CASSLRRWDTEAFF. The CDR3 nucleotides are TGCGCCAGCAGCCTCAGGAGGTGGGACACTGAAGCTTTCTTT. The chain links TRBV5-1 to TRBJ1-1, with D unresolved. The CDR3 has 14 residues. CDR1 is SGHRS, CDR2 YFSETQ, per germline. Between the trimmed V and J ends, which lost 4 bases and 3 bases, there was a span of 13 bases.

This clone is a singleton in its sample. The CDR3 spells CASSVVQGFDQPQHF. The DNA of the CDR3 is TGTGCCAGTAGTGTCGTACAGGGATTCGATCAGCCCCAGCATTTT. The V call is TRBV19, the J call TRBJ1-5, with D possibly TRBD1 on 6 matching bases. Germline CDR1 LNHDA, CDR2 SQIVND (reference sequence). The CDR3 has 15 residues. Trimming pared 5 bases from V and 5 bases from J, leaving 16 bases between.

This clone was detected only a few times. This chain joins TRBV27 and TRBJ2-1; D remains unclear. There are 15 residues in the CDR3. Trimming stripped 2 bases from V and 0 bases from J, with 8 bases between. Germline V gene sequence: CDR1 MNHEY, CDR2 SMNVEV (reference sequence). The CDR3 nucleotides read TGTGCCAGCAGTTTAGGAGTGAGCTCCTACAATGAGCAGTTCTTC. As protein: CASSLGVSSYNEQFF.

V gene TRBV11-2 combines with J gene TRBJ1-1, with 7 positions matching TRBD1. CDR3 length: 15 amino acids. Per germline, CDR1 SGHAT and CDR2 FQNNGV. The V segment lost 4 bases and the J segment 4 bases; nucleotides outside the gene matches: 9. The CDR3 nucleotides are TGTGCCAGCAGCTCCCGTGGAGGGGGCGGCACTGAAGCTTTCTTT. The encoded protein is CASSSRGGGGTEAFF.

The V call is TRBV5-4, the J call TRBJ1-2; tentative D call: TRBD1 (5 bases). Germline V gene sequence: CDR1 SGHNT, CDR2 YYREEE (reference sequence). The V end was cut by 5 bases, the J end by 7 bases, with 15 bases between. The CDR3 runs 13 residues. The CDR3 DNA sequence: TGTGCCAGCAGACTTGACGGGAGGGGTGGCTACACCTTC. This encodes CASRLDGRGGYTF. Complete variable domain (other parts from reference TRBV5-4 and TRBJ1-2): ETGVTQSPTHLIKTRGQQVTLRCSSQSGHNTVSWYQQALGQGPQFIFQYYREEENGRGNFPPRFSGLQFPNYSSELNVNALELDDSALYLCASRLDGRGGYTFGSGTRLTVV.